The table lists the clone carrying this TCR beta chain with a few counts. Its antigen remains unknown. The record originates from a study of beta chain features in type 1 diabetes. Study-level information: Healthy donors and patients had similar age, gender and cell yields.

This CDR3 spans 12 amino acids. Germline loops: CDR1 SEHNR, CDR2 FQNEAQ (reference sequence). The V gene lost 4 bases and the J gene lost 4 bases, with 8 bases spanning the gap. cDNA synthesis used the whole RNA isolate, giving expressed TCRB sequences. The data were produced by immunoSEQ multiplex PCR, yet TCRdb's version contains in-frame clones alone and is incomplete. The sample lists 100,000 to 150,000 clones, 9% occurring once. Study-wide points: In type 1 diabetes patients, VDJ junctions had fewer insertions; deletions at these junctions were more frequent. PCR might show a preference for shorter templates, equally across patients and controls. A moderate, significant TCRB CDR3 shortening appeared in type 1 diabetes across four CD4+ subsets.

The receptor was isolated from a young man with type 1 diabetes. The V gene is TRBV7-9, the J gene TRBJ2-7; D not resolved. Sequenced: central memory CD4+ T cells from blood. CDR3 bases: TGTGCCAGCAGCTCCCAGATGTACGAGCAGTACTTC. Residues: CASSSQMYEQYF.